This record looks at one TCR beta chain sequence and its context. At least ten counts were recorded for this clonotype. The antigen this receptor binds is unknown. Base-call qualities are not available, and no considerably larger clone is one nucleotide away. From cysteine to phenylalanine, the CDR3 is 16 amino acids long. Only the CDR3 portion is preserved as DNA: 48 bases, with reading frame beginning at the first base. V is clipped by 1 base and J by 0 bases, and the sequence between their germline boundaries is 13 bases long. In the germline V gene, CDR1 corresponds to SGHTA and CDR2 to FQGNSA. The sample originates from a study of T cell repertoires in cytomegalovirus infection (dated by TCRdb to the late 2010s). With respect to the entire study: Alongside well-studied HLA-B-restricted epitopes, the peptide stimulations were aimed at recently identified HLA-C-restricted CMV epitopes, whose presentation resists viral immunomodulation. Donor HLA type was relevant to the analysis, as public TCR beta signatures indicated carriage of CMV infection together with the matching HLA type. The paper as a whole reports these results and caveats: In the ex vivo response, HLA-C-restricted CMV-specific TCR beta clonotypes were dominant, and in two of eight donors the single most frequent clonotype came from this HLA-C-restricted group. Cumulative frequency of public TCR beta family members discriminated carriers of CMV infection plus the relevant HLA type in this cohort and an independent approximately 360-donor cohort.

What the treatment or condition label conveys for this sample: in vitro stimulation with specific CMV peptide epitopes to enrich CMV-specific T cells. Instrument on record: Illumina HiSeq 1500. The raw public reads went through TCRdb reprocessing: fastp at Q25, MiXCR clone calling, in-frame beta chains kept. One record per CDR3 amino acid sequence lists the most common genes and DNA. This sample has about 740,000 distinct CDR3 sequences in its table, and 30% to 35% of those were observed once. About 20% of the sample lies in the top ten. This clonotype was sampled from a human donor in good health (CMV status not recorded). Some clones in this sample may be carry-over from other donors' samples. The specimen was cultured PBMCs, collected from culture after CMV antigen stimulation. The receptor chain draws on TRBV7-2 and TRBJ2-7, with the D gene uncertain. The nucleotides are TGTGCCAGCAGCTTAGTAGCAGGTCCCAGCTCCTACGAGCAGTACTTC. It translates to CASSLVAGPSSYEQYF. With all but the CDR3 taken from the reference TRBV7-2 and TRBJ2-7 genes, the full variable domain is: GAGVSQSPSNKVTEKGKDVELRCDPISGHTALYWYRQSLGQGLEFLIYFQGNSAPDKSGLPSDRFSAERTGGSVSTLTIQRTQQEDSAVYLCASSLVAGPSSYEQYFGPGTRLTVT.